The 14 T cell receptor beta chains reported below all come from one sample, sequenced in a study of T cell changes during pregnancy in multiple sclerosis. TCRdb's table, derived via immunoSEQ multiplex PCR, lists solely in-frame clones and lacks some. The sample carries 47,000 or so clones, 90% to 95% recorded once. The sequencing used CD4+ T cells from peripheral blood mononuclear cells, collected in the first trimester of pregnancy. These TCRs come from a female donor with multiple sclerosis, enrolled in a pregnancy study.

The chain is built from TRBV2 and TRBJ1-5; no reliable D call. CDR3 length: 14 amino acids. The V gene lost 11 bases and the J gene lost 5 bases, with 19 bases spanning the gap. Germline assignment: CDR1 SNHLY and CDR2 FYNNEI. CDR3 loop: CASQAEGGDQPQHF. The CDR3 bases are TGTGCCTCTCAGGCCGAGGGCGGTGATCAGCCCCAGCATTTT.

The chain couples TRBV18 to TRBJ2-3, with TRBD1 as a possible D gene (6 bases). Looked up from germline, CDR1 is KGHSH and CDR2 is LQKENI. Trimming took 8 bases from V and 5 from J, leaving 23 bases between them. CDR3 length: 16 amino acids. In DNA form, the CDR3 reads TGTGCCAGCCGTTCCGGGACATCACAAGGGTTAGATACGCAGTATTTT. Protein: CASRSGTSQGLDTQYF.

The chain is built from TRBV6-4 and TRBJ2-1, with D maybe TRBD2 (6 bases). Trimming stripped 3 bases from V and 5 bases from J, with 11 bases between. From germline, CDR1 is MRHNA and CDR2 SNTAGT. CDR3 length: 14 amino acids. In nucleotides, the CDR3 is TGTGCCAGCAGTGATACTGGGGGGAACAATGAGCAGTTCTTC. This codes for CASSDTGGNNEQFF.

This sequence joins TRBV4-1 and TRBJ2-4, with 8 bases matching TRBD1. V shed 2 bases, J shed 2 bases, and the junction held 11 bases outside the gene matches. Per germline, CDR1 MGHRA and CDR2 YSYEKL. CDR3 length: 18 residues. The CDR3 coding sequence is TGCGCCAGCAGCCAAAGTGCGACAGGGGTGGTAACCAAAAACATTCAGTACTTC. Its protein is CASSQSATGVVTKNIQYF.

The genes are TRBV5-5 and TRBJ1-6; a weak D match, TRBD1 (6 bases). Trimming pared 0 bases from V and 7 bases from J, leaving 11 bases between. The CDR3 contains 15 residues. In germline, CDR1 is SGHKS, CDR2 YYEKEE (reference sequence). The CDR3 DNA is TGTGCCAGCAGCTTGGTTACAGGGTTAAATTCACCCCTCCACTTT. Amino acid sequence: CASSLVTGLNSPLHF. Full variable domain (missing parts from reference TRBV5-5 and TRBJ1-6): DAGVTQSPTHLIKTRGQQVTLRCSPISGHKSVSWYQQVLGQGPQFIFQYYEKEERGRGNFPDRFSARQFPNYSSELNVNALLLGDSALYLCASSLVTGLNSPLHFGNGTRLTVT.

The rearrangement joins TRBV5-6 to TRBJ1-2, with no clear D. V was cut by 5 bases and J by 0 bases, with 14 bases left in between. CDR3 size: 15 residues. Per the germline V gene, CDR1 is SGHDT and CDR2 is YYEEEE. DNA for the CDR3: TGTGCCAGCAGGCCCCCCAGGTCAGCTAACTATGGCTACACCTTC. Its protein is CASRPPRSANYGYTF.

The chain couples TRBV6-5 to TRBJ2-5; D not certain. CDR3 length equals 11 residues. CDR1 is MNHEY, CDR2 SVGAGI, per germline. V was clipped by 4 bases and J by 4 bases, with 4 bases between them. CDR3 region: CASSSRETQYF. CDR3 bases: TGTGCCAGCAGTTCGAGAGAGACCCAGTACTTC.

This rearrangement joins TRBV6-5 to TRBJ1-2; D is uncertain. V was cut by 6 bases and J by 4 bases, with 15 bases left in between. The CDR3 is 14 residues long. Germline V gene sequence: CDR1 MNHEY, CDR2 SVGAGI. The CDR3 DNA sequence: TGTGCCAGCAGGTCCGGGGTAGGCAGCTATGGCTACACCTTC. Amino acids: CASRSGVGSYGYTF.

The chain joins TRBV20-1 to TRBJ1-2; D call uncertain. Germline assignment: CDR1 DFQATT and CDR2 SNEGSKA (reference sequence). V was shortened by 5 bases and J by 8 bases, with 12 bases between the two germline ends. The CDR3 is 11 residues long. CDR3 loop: CSARTRGGYTF. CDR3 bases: TGCAGTGCTCGGACCCGGGGAGGCTACACCTTC.

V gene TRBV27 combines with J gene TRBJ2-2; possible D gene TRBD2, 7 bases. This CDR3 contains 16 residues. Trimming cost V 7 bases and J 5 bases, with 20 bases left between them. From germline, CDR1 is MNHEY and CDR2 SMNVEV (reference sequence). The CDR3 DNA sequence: TGTGCCAGCACCTCAGTCCGGGGGGCATGGACCGGGGAGCTGTTTTTT. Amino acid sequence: CASTSVRGAWTGELFF.

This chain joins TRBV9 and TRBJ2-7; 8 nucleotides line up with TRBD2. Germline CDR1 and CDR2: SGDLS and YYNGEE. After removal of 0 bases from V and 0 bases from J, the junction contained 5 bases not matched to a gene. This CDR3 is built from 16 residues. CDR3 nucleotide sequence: TGTGCCAGCAGCGTAGGGGGCGGGGGGACCTCCTACGAGCAGTACTTC. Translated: CASSVGGGGTSYEQYF.

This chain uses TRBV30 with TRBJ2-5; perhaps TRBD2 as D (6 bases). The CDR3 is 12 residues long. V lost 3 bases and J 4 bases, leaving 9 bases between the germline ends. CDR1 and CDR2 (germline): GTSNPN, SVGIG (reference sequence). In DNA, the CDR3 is TGTGCCTGGAGGCGGGACCGAGAGACCCAGTACTTC. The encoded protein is CAWRRDRETQYF.

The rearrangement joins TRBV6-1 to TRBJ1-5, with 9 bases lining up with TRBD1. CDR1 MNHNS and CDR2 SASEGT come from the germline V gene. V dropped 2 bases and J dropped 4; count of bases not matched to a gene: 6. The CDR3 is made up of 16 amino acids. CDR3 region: CASSEFGTGINQPQHF. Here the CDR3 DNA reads TGTGCCAGCAGTGAATTTGGGACAGGGATAAATCAGCCCCAGCATTTT.

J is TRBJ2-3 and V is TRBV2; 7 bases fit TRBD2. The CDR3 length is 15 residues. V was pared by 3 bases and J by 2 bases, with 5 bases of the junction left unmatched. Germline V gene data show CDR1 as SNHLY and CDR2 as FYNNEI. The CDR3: CASSELAANTDTQYF. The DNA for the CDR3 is TGTGCCAGCAGTGAGCTAGCGGCAAACACAGATACGCAGTATTTT.